What follows describes a single TCR beta chain. Original processing notes: Using reference gene primer amplification, nucleated cell counts were estimated. The method was immunoSEQ multiplex PCR; TCRdb's version includes in-frame clones alone and lacks a portion of them. V and J calls plus clone size are reproduced from that table; the DNA served to infer D and trimming. Of about 290,000 clones in the sample, about 89% were seen once. The length of the CDR3 is 15 residues. The ends lost 6 bases at V and 5 bases at J; junction bases unmatched: 10. Germline CDR1 and CDR2: WNHNN and SYGVQD (reference sequence). This entry comes from a study of blood T cell repertoires in COVID-19. About the research overall: T cells, B-cell-depleted T cells, or PBMCs provided the cDNA or gDNA that served as material.

The TCR originated in a man aged 40-49 years with acute or convalescent COVID-19. Sequenced input: peripheral blood. J is TRBJ2-1 and V is TRBV10-1, with 7 bases fitting TRBD2. Written as DNA, the CDR3 is TGCGCCAGCAGGGCCGGTAGGGCGGGGGACAATGAGCAGTTCTTC. Encoded protein: CASRAGRAGDNEQFF.